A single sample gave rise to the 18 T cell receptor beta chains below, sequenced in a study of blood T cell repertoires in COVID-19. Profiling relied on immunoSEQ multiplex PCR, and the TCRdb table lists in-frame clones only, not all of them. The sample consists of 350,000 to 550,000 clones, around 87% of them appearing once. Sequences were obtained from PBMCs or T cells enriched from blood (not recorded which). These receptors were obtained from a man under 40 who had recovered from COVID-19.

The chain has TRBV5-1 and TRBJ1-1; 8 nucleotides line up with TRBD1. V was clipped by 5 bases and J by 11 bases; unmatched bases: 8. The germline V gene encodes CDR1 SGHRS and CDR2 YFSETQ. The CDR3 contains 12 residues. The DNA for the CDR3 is TGCGCCAGCAGGCCAGGACAGGGTTCCGCTTTCTTT. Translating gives CASRPGQGSAFF.

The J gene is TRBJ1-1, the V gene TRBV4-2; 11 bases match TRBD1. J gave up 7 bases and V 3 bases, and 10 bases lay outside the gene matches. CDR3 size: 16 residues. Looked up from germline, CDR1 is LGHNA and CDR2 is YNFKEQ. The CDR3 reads CASSQGNYGTGGEAFF. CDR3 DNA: TGTGCCAGCAGCCAGGGGAATTACGGGACAGGGGGTGAAGCTTTCTTT.

The CDR3 DNA reads as TGCAGTGCTAGTCGGGAGTCTTCGGCCCTCCACTTT. Translation: CSASRESSALHF. The genes are TRBV20-1 and TRBJ1-6; the D is unclear. Germline V gene sequence: CDR1 DFQATT, CDR2 SNEGSKA (reference sequence). V lost 3 bases to trimming and J lost 14 bases, with 14 bases between them. The CDR3 length is 12 residues.

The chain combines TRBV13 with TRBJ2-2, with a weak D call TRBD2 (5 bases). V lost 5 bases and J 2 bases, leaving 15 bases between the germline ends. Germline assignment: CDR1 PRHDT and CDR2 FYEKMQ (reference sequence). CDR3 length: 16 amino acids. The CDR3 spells CASSPRLSGNTGELFF. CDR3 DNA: TGTGCCAGCAGCCCAAGACTCAGCGGTAACACCGGGGAGCTGTTTTTT.

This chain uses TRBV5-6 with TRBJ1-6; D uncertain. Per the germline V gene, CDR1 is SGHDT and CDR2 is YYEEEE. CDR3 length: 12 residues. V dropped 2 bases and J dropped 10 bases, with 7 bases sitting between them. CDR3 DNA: TGTGCCAGCAGCTTATCGAGCTCACCCCTCCACTTT. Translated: CASSLSSSPLHF.

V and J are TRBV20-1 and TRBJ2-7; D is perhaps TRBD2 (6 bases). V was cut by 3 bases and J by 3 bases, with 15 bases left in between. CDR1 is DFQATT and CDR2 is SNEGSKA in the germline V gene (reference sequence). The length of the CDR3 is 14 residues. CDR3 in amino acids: CSASDLAGLYEQYF. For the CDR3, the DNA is TGCAGTGCTAGTGATCTGGCGGGACTCTACGAGCAGTACTTC.

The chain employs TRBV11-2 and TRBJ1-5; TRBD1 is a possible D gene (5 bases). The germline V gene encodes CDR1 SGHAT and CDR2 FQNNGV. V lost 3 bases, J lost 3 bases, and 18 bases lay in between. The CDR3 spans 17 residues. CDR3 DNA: TGTGCCAGCAGCTTTTACTATGGGGCAAGGGACAATCAGCCCCAGCATTTT. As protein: CASSFYYGARDNQPQHF.

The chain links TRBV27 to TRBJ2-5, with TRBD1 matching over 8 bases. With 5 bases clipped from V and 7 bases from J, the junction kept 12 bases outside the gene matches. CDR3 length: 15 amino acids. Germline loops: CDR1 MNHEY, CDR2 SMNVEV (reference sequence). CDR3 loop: CASSPRDRPGGTQYF. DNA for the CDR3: TGTGCCAGCAGTCCCCGGGACAGGCCTGGAGGGACCCAGTACTTC.

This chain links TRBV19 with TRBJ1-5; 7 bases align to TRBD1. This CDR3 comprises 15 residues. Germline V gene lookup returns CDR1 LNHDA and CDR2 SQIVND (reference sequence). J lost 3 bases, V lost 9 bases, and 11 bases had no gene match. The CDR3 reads CASGETGRFNQPQHF. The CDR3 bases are TGTGCCAGCGGCGAGACAGGGCGGTTCAATCAGCCCCAGCATTTT.

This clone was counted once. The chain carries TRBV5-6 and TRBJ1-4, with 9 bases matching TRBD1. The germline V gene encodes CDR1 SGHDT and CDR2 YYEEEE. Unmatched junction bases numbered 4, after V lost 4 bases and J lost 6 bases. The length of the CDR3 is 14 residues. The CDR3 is CASSPGQGDEKLFF. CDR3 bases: TGTGCCAGCAGCCCGGGACAGGGCGATGAAAAACTGTTTTTT.

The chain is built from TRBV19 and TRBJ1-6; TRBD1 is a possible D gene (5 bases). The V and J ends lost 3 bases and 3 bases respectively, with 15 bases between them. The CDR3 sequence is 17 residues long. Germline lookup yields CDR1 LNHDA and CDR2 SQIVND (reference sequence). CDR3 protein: CASSINDRLIYNSPLHF. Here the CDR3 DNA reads TGTGCCAGTAGTATCAACGACAGACTCATCTATAATTCACCCCTCCACTTT.

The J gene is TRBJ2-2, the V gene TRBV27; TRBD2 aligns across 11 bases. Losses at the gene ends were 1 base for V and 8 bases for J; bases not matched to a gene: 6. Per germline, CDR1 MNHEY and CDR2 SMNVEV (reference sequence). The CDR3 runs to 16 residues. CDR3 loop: CASSLFTSGSTGELFF. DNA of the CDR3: TGTGCCAGCAGTTTATTCACTAGCGGGAGCACTGGGGAGCTGTTTTTT.

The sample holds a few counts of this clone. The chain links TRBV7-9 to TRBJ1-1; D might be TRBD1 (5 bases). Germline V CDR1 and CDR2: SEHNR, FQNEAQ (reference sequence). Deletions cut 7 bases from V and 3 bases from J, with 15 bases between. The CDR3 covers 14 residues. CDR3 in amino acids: CASNPGEGDTEAFF. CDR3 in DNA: TGTGCCAGCAACCCGGGGGAAGGGGACACTGAAGCTTTCTTT.

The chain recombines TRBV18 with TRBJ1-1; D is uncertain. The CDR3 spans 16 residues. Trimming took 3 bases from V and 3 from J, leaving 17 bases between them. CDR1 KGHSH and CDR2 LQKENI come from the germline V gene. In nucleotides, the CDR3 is TGTGCCAGCTCACCCGTGTTAACGGACGGGGACACTGAAGCTTTCTTT. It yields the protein CASSPVLTDGDTEAFF. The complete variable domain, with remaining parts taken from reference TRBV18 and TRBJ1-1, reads NAGVMQNPRHLVRRRGQEARLRCSPMKGHSHVYWYRQLPEEGLKFMVYLQKENIIDESGMPKERFSAEFPKEGPSILRIQQVVRGDSAAYFCASSPVLTDGDTEAFFGQGTRLTVV.

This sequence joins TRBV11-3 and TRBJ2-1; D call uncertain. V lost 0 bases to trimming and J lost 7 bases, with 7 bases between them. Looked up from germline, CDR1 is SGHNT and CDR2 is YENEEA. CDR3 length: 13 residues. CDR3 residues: CASSLELSNEQFF. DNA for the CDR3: TGTGCCAGCAGCTTAGAGTTGTCGAATGAGCAGTTCTTC.

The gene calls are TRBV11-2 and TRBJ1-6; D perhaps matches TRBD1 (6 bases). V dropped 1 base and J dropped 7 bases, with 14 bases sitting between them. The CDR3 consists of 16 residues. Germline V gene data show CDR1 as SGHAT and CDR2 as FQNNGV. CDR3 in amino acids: CASSLGLQGVNSPLHF. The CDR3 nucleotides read TGTGCCAGCAGCTTAGGGCTACAGGGTGTGAATTCACCCCTCCACTTT.

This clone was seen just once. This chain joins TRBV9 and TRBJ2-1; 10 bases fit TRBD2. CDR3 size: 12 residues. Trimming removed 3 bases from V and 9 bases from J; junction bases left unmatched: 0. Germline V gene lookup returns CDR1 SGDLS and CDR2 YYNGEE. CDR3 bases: TGTGCCAGCAGCGCTAGCGGGAGTGAGCAGTTCTTC. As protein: CASSASGSEQFF.

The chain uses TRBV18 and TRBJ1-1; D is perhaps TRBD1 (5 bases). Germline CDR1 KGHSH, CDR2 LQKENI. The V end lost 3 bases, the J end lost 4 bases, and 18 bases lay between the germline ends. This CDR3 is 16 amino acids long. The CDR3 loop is CASSPYTGGSGTEAFF. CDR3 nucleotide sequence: TGTGCCAGCTCACCTTACACGGGGGGGTCGGGCACTGAAGCTTTCTTT.